Reported below is one T cell receptor beta chain. Sequencing used immunoSEQ multiplex PCR; TCRdb keeps in-frame clones, though not all of them. Of some 150,000 clones detected, roughly 84% appear once; the ten largest clones hold 5.1%. The data were taken from a study of T cell responses to AZD1222 COVID-19 vaccine. The trim removed 5 bases at V and 4 bases at J, leaving 5 bases unmatched. Germline values: CDR1 WNHNN, CDR2 SYGVQD (reference sequence). The CDR3 has 15 amino acids. This TCR was recovered from an adult who received the AZD1222 COVID-19 vaccine. The chain uses TRBV10-1 and TRBJ2-6; 7 bases map to TRBD1. The starting material was peripheral blood, obtained 28 days after the second AZD1222 dose. The chain's CDR3 is CASSPTGAGANVLTF. CDR3 in DNA: TGCGCCAGCAGTCCCACAGGGGCAGGGGCCAACGTCCTGACTTTC.